This TCR beta chain comes out of a study of cytomegalovirus exposure and HLA in healthy donors. The PCR ran on 60 Vbeta and 13 Jbeta primers. This table comes from immunoSEQ multiplex PCR, and its TCRdb copy is limited to in-frame clones, with some not included. The profile covers some 170,000 clones, with approximately 80% appearing a single time and 3.7% taken by the ten largest. Germline CDR1 is SGHNT and CDR2 is YYREEE (reference sequence). Between the trimmed V and J ends, which lost 1 base and 0 bases, there was a span of 14 bases. The CDR3 covers 16 residues. This clone was found a few times. Its antigen is as yet unknown. Study-wide results and limits: Upon later analysis, HLA-associated TCR beta chains proved more clonally expanded than other, equally common chains.

The sample comprised PBMCs. V is TRBV5-4 and J is TRBJ2-7; D is perhaps TRBD2 (6 bases). This TCR came from a man aged 25-45 years in good health and CMV-seropositive. CDR3 sequence reads: CASSLWAGRISYEQYF. CDR3 sequence (DNA): TGTGCCAGCAGCTTGTGGGCCGGGAGAATCTCCTACGAGCAGTACTTC.